Listed here are 7 T cell receptor beta chains from one sample, sequenced in a study of cytomegalovirus exposure and HLA in healthy donors (TCRdb year 2017). To prepare the library, the immunoSEQ multiplex PCR assay was applied. A mixture of 60 forward primers for TCR Vbeta segments and 13 reverse primers for TCR Jbeta segments was used in the multiplex PCR. The table comes from immuneACCESS by way of TCRdb, which keeps in-frame sequences with V and J called. Part of the clones is missing from these tables; in studies checked, under half for an unresolved V gene and the rest for unknown reasons. The sample has 100,000 to 150,000 clones on record, approximately 77% of them singletons. The top ten hold about 1% of the sample. Sequences were obtained from PBMCs. The source is an older woman in good health and CMV-seronegative.

The count of this clone is one. This chain uses TRBV19 with TRBJ1-2, with a weak D call TRBD1 (6 bases). V was pared by 3 bases and J by 4 bases, with 12 bases between. This CDR3 contains 14 residues. Per the germline V gene, CDR1 is LNHDA and CDR2 is SQIVND (reference sequence). In DNA form, the CDR3 reads TGTGCCAGTAGTATGCCGGGACACGTCTATGGCTACACCTTC. This encodes CASSMPGHVYGYTF. Full variable domain (outside the CDR3, taken from reference TRBV19 and TRBJ1-2): DGGITQSPKYLFRKEGQNVTLSCEQNLNHDAMYWYRQDPGQGLRLIYYSQIVNDFQKGDIAEGYSVSREKKESFPLTVTSAQKNPTAFYLCASSMPGHVYGYTFGSGTRLTVV.

This sequence joins TRBV4-1 and TRBJ1-5; D remains ambiguous. The CDR3 totals 16 residues. With 1 base removed from V and 3 bases from J, the gap between germline ends came to 13 bases. CDR1 is MGHRA, CDR2 YSYEKL, per germline. CDR3 protein: CASSQALAGLNQPQHF. CDR3 nucleotide sequence: TGCGCCAGCAGCCAAGCCCTAGCGGGCCTCAATCAGCCCCAGCATTTT.

CDR3 coding DNA: TGTGCCAGCAGCGAAAGAGACACAGATACGCAGTATTTT. Translated, it gives CASSERDTDTQYF. The rearrangement joins TRBV6-4 to TRBJ2-3; no reliable D call. Trimming took 6 bases from V and 2 from J, leaving 9 bases between them. In germline, CDR1 is MRHNA, CDR2 SNTAGT. CDR3 size: 13 residues.

V usage is TRBV5-6 and J usage is TRBJ2-7, with TRBD1 matching 7 bases. The CDR3 runs 15 residues. Per the germline V gene, CDR1 is SGHDT and CDR2 is YYEEEE. J lost 1 base, V lost 4 bases, and 8 bases had no gene match. This CDR3 reads CASSKPTGFSYEQYF. The CDR3 region has the DNA TGTGCCAGCAGCAAGCCGACAGGGTTTTCCTACGAGCAGTACTTC. Filled out from reference TRBV5-6 and TRBJ2-7, the complete variable domain reads DAGVTQSPTHLIKTRGQQVTLRCSPKSGHDTVSWYQQALGQGPQFIFQYYEEEERQRGNFPDRFSGHQFPNYSSELNVNALLLGDSALYLCASSKPTGFSYEQYFGPGTRLTVT.

This clone was observed a few times. V and J are TRBV30 and TRBJ1-3; no definite D call. CDR3 length equals 12 residues. Germline V lookup: CDR1 GTSNPN, CDR2 SVGIG (reference sequence). Trimming left V 5 bases short and J 2 bases short, with 7 bases between. The CDR3 protein is CAWALPGNTIYF. CDR3 bases: TGTGCCTGGGCACTCCCTGGAAACACCATATATTTT. The full variable domain, with the rest looked up from reference TRBV30 and TRBJ1-3, is SQTIHQWPATLVQPVGSPLSLECTVEGTSNPNLYWYRQAAGRGLQLLFYSVGIGQISSEVPQNLSASRPQDRQFILSSKKLLLSDSGFYLCAWALPGNTIYFGEGSWLTVV.

The rearrangement uses TRBV18 and TRBJ1-1; the D gene is possibly TRBD1 (5 bases). The CDR3 covers 14 residues. Germline lookup yields CDR1 KGHSH and CDR2 LQKENI. V lost 3 bases, J lost 1 base, and 9 bases lay in between. The CDR3 DNA is TGTGCCAGCTCACCCAAACAGGAGAACACTGAAGCTTTCTTT. Encoded protein: CASSPKQENTEAFF.

The V call is TRBV27, the J call TRBJ2-7, with a weak D call TRBD1 (5 bases). Germline V gene lookup returns CDR1 MNHEY and CDR2 SMNVEV (reference sequence). This CDR3 has 15 residues. V lost 2 bases and J lost 0, with 11 bases in between. Written as DNA, the CDR3 is TGTGCCAGCAGTTTAAGGGCAGGGTTCTCCTACGAGCAGTACTTC. It specifies CASSLRAGFSYEQYF.